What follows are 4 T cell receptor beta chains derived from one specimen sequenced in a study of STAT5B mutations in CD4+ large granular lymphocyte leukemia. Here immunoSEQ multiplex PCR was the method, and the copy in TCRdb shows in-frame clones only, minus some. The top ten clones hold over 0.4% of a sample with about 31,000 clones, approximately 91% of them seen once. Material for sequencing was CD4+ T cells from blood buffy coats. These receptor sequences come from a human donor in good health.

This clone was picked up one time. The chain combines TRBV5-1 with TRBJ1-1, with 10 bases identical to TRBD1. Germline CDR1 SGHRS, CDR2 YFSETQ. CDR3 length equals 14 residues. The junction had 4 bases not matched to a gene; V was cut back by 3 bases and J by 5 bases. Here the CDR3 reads CASSSDRGQTEAFF. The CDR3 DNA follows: TGCGCCAGCAGCTCTGACAGGGGGCAAACTGAAGCTTTCTTT.

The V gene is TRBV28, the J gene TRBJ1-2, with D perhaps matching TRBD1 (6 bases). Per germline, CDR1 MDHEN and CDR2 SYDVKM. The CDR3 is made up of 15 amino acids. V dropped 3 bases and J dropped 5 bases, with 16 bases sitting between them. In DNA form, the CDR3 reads TGTGCCAGCAGTTTCGCGGGGACACAGATTTATGGCTACACCTTC. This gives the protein CASSFAGTQIYGYTF.

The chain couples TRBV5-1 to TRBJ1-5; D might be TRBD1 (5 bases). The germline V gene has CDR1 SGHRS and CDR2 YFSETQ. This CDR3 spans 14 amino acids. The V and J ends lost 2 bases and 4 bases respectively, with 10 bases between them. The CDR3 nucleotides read TGCGCCAGCAGCTTATCCGGGACTAATCAGCCCCAGCATTTT. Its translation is CASSLSGTNQPQHF.

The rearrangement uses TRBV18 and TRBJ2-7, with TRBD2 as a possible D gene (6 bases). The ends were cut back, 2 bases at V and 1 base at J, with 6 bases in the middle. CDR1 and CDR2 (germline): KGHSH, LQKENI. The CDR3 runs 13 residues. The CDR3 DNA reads TGTGCCAGCTCACCAGGGACTTCCTACGAGCAGTACTTC. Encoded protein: CASSPGTSYEQYF.